This entry concerns a single T cell receptor (beta chain). The antigen remains undetermined. These data are taken from a study of cytomegalovirus exposure and HLA in healthy donors. Study outcomes and limitations: TCR beta chains numbering more than 150 were designated cytomegalovirus-associated. It was taken for granted in presence/absence analyses that sequencing depth across donors was roughly uniform.

The PCR had 60 Vbeta and 13 Jbeta primers. The protocol was immunoSEQ multiplex PCR, while the TCRdb copy is restricted to in-frame clones and leaves out a portion. Its table records tens of thousands of clones. The germline CDR1 and CDR2 sequences are MNHEY and SVGAGI. The CDR3 covers 14 residues. The V end lost 3 bases, the J end lost 3 bases, and 12 bases lay between the germline ends. This TCR derives from a male donor in good health and CMV-seropositive. Sample: PBMCs. J is TRBJ2-7 and V is TRBV6-5; D possibly corresponds to TRBD2 (6 bases). CDR3 sequence reads: CASSYSGDYYEQYF. CDR3 in DNA: TGTGCCAGCAGTTATAGCGGAGACTACTACGAGCAGTACTTC.